These 22 T cell receptor beta chains came from one sample sequenced in a study of glioma-infiltrating T cells. The iRepertoire nested amplicon-rescue multiplex PCR amplified TCR alpha and beta CDR3s from RNA. TCRdb independently ran MiXCR on the multiplex PCR reads; one entry per CDR3 protein. The sample carries 400,000 or so distinct CDR3 sequences, about 40% recorded once. What was sequenced was glioma tissue, nonneoplastic brain tissue, or PBMCs (not recorded which). These receptors all stem from a human donor with low-grade glioma or glioblastoma, undergoing nonglioma brain surgery, or in good health (not recorded which).

The rearrangement joins TRBV7-9 to TRBJ2-1; the match to TRBD1 covers 9 bases. The CDR3 is 15 amino acids. The V gene's germline CDR1 is SEHNR and CDR2 FQNEAQ (reference sequence). V shed 5 bases and J 8 bases; nucleotides not matched to a gene: 10. The CDR3 region has the DNA TGTGCCAGCAGCCACAATACCGGGACAGGGCATGAGCAGTTCTTC. Its translation is CASSHNTGTGHEQFF. The complete variable domain, with remaining parts taken from reference TRBV7-9 and TRBJ2-1, reads DTGVSQNPRHKITKRGQNVTFRCDPISEHNRLYWYRQTLGQGPEFLTYFQNEAQLEKSRLLSDRFSAERPKGSFSTLEIQRTEQGDSAMYLCASSHNTGTGHEQFFGPGTRLTVL.

The J gene is TRBJ2-1, the V gene TRBV28, with 7 positions matching TRBD2. J lost 10 bases, V lost 6 bases, and 21 bases had no gene match. The germline CDR1 and CDR2 sequences are MDHEN and SYDVKM. The CDR3 is made up of 17 amino acids. CDR3 nucleotide sequence: TGTGCCAGCAGCTCCCCTTTCCGACGGCAGCGGGATAAGGAGCAGTTCTTC. Its protein product is CASSSPFRRQRDKEQFF.

As to this clonotype: Without the conserved terminal phenylalanine or tryptophan, this CDR3 likely stems from a read error. The chain employs TRBV25-1 and TRBJ2-1; 12 nucleotides line up with TRBD1. The CDR3 sequence is 16 residues long. Losses at the gene ends were 2 bases for V and 4 bases for J; bases not matched to a gene: 3. Germline V lookup: CDR1 MGHDK, CDR2 SYGVNS. The CDR3 bases are TGTGCCAGCAGTGAACCGGGACAGGGGGCATACAATGAGCAGTTCCTC. Translated: CASSEPGQGAYNEQFL.

There are many counts of this clonotype. The chain couples TRBV28 to TRBJ2-7, with TRBD1 matching over 8 bases. The CDR3 consists of 14 residues. The V gene's germline CDR1 is MDHEN and CDR2 SYDVKM. Losses at the gene ends were 3 bases for V and 3 bases for J; bases not matched to a gene: 4. CDR3 nucleotides: TGTGCCAGCAGTTTGGTAGGACAGGGCTACGAGCAGTACTTC. Translated, it gives CASSLVGQGYEQYF.

This clonotype came up many times. The CDR3 here is CSASRLMNTEAFF. DNA of the CDR3: TGCAGTGCTAGTCGGCTCATGAACACTGAAGCTTTCTTT. The chain combines TRBV20-1 with TRBJ1-1; D uncertain. This CDR3 region has 13 residues. Trimming shortened V by 3 bases and J by 0 bases, and 8 bases separated the two germline ends. CDR1 is DFQATT and CDR2 is SNEGSKA in the germline V gene (reference sequence).

This clonotype was recorded at least ten times. The chain couples TRBV6-1 to TRBJ2-1; D is possibly TRBD2 (7 bases). CDR1 is MNHNS and CDR2 is SASEGT in the germline V gene. Trimming removed 6 bases at V and 4 bases at J, with 19 bases between. The CDR3 is made up of 16 amino acids. For the CDR3, the DNA is TGTGCCAGCAGCCCCCCTAGGGGGGAGGGTTACAATGAGCAGTTCTTC. This sequence encodes CASSPPRGEGYNEQFF.

The table lists this clonotype with a few counts. The J gene is TRBJ2-7, the V gene TRBV2, with D possibly called TRBD1 or TRBD2 (5 bases each). The V end lost 4 bases, the J end lost 2 bases, and 9 bases lay between the germline ends. Germline V gene lookup returns CDR1 SNHLY and CDR2 FYNNEI. This CDR3 is built from 13 residues. CDR3 DNA sequence: TGTGCCAGCAGTGGGGACGGTGCCTACGAGCAGTACTTC. Translating gives CASSGDGAYEQYF.

The rearrangement uses TRBV6-2 or TRBV6-3 and TRBJ2-3; 8 nucleotides line up with TRBD1. Germline loops: CDR1 MNHEY, CDR2 SVGEGT. V shed 9 bases and J 5 bases; nucleotides not matched to a gene: 13. The CDR3 contains 15 residues. The DNA of the CDR3 is TGTGCCAGTAGTACCCCCCGACAGGGGAAAGATACGCAGTATTTT. As protein: CASSTPRQGKDTQYF.

Points on this clonotype: This may come from a read error, since a much larger clone is one base off. The rearrangement links TRBV6-1 to TRBJ1-2, with 10 bases fitting TRBD1. The V gene's germline CDR1 is MNHNS and CDR2 SASEGT. The CDR3 has 15 residues. The CDR3 reads CASRSPGQGYYGFTF. In DNA, the CDR3 is TGTGCCAGCCGCAGTCCGGGACAGGGGTACTATGGCTTCACCTTC.

This clonotype was found a few times. The V call is TRBV27, the J call TRBJ2-1; 9 positions match TRBD2. The CDR3 is 15 amino acids. Germline CDR1 is MNHEY and CDR2 is SMNVEV (reference sequence). V shed 6 bases, J shed 4 bases, and the junction held 7 bases outside the gene matches. The CDR3 is CASSQRLAAYNEQFF. CDR3 DNA sequence: TGTGCCAGCAGCCAAAGACTAGCGGCTTACAATGAGCAGTTCTTC.

This clonotype showed up just a few times. DNA of the CDR3: TGCAGTGCCCACCGACAGGGTTACGACGAGCAGTACTTC. This sequence encodes CSAHRQGYDEQYF. The chain has TRBV20-1 and TRBJ2-7, with TRBD1 identical over 7 bases. CDR1 is DFQATT and CDR2 is SNEGSKA in the germline V gene (reference sequence). The CDR3 loop spans 13 amino acids. V lost 6 bases and J lost 5; bases outside the gene matches: 10.

The chain links TRBV4-2 to TRBJ2-2, with 9 bases identical to TRBD2. CDR1 and CDR2 from the germline V gene are LGHNA and YNFKEQ. CDR3 length: 18 amino acids. V was pared by 0 bases and J by 2 bases, with 7 bases of the junction left unmatched. In DNA form, the CDR3 reads TGTGCCAGCAGCCAAGACAAAGCTAGCGGGGTAAACACCGGGGAGCTGTTTTTT. Translating gives CASSQDKASGVNTGELFF.

This clonotype showed up just once. This may come from a read error, since a much larger clone is one base off. The chain couples TRBV7-2 to TRBJ2-3; D call uncertain. V lost 2 bases and J lost 0, with 9 bases in between. CDR1 SGHTA and CDR2 FQGNSA come from the germline V gene. The CDR3 covers 15 residues. CDR3 nucleotide sequence: TGTGCCAGCAGCTTACAGCTTCCTAGCACAGATACGCAGTATTTT. It codes for CASSLQLPSTDTQYF.

This clonotype was recorded once. Possible read error: a much larger clone is one base away. The gene calls are TRBV4-2 and TRBJ2-1; TRBD2 matches at 7 bases. The CDR3 length is 15 residues. Unmatched junction bases numbered 9, after V lost 0 bases and J lost 10 bases. Germline CDR1 and CDR2: LGHNA and YNFKEQ. This CDR3 reads CASSQEAAGHYEQFF. In DNA form, the CDR3 reads TGTGCCAGCAGCCAAGAGGCAGCGGGGCACTACGAGCAGTTCTTC.

This rearrangement joins TRBV12-3 or TRBV12-4 to TRBJ1-1; D may be TRBD1 (5 bases). V was trimmed by 2 bases and J by 0 bases, leaving 16 bases between them. This CDR3 has 17 amino acids. In DNA, the CDR3 is TGTGCCAGCAGTTTATTCCTCCCCTGGGGCATGAACACTGAAGCTTTCTTT. The encoded protein is CASSLFLPWGMNTEAFF.

To note about this clonotype: A junction boundary mismatches the germline segment, possibly from a read error. The V gene is TRBV6-2 or TRBV6-3, the J gene TRBJ2-7, with D unresolved. Germline V CDR1 and CDR2: MNHEY, SVGEGT. The CDR3 is 15 amino acids. The CDR3 bases are TGTGCCAGCACTTACCAATACGGGCTGTCCTACGAGCAGTACTTC. Residues: CASTYQYGLSYEQYF.

The sample holds a few counts of this clonotype. The chain is built from TRBV6-1 and TRBJ2-7, with D hard to call. The germline gives CDR1 MNHNS, CDR2 SASEGT. This CDR3 comprises 17 residues. V gave up 4 bases and J gave up 0 bases, with 19 bases separating them. In DNA form, the CDR3 reads TGTGCCAGCAGTGGATTAACGACAATCCAGAGCTCCTACGAGCAGTACTTC. Protein sequence: CASSGLTTIQSSYEQYF.

Ten or more counts support this clonotype. The chain joins TRBV28 to TRBJ1-5; D is uncertain. V lost 2 bases and J lost 0, with 8 bases in between. This CDR3 has 15 amino acids. Germline V gives CDR1 MDHEN, CDR2 SYDVKM. The CDR3 region is CASSLHHFSNQPQHF. The CDR3 DNA sequence: TGTGCCAGCAGTTTACATCACTTTAGCAATCAGCCCCAGCATTTT.

The sample holds a few counts of this clonotype. V is TRBV20-1 and J is TRBJ2-1; D remains unclear. Germline V gene sequence: CDR1 DFQATT, CDR2 SNEGSKA (reference sequence). The CDR3 is 15 residues long. The ends were cut back, 0 bases at V and 5 bases at J, with 14 bases in the middle. CDR3 loop: CSARDRQQMNNEQFF. CDR3 bases: TGCAGTGCTAGAGATCGGCAGCAGATGAACAATGAGCAGTTCTTC.

This clonotype was seen only a few times. The chain links TRBV28 to TRBJ1-5; no definite D call. Trimming took 4 bases from V and 1 from J, leaving 8 bases between them. This CDR3 has 14 residues. The germline V gene has CDR1 MDHEN and CDR2 SYDVKM. CDR3 sequence (DNA): TGTGCCAGCAGTTGGTCGTCGAGCAATCAGCCCCAGCATTTT. Its translation: CASSWSSSNQPQHF. Complete variable domain (other parts from reference TRBV28 and TRBJ1-5): DVKVTQSSRYLVKRTGEKVFLECVQDMDHENMFWYRQDPGLGLRLIYFSYDVKMKEKGDIPEGYSVSREKKERFSLILESASTNQTSMYLCASSWSSSNQPQHFGDGTRLSIL.

The chain is built from TRBV7-8 and TRBJ2-1; 8 nucleotides line up with TRBD2. Trimming cost V 4 bases and J 6 bases; bases outside gene matches: 11. The CDR3 consists of 16 residues. The V gene's germline CDR1 is SGHVS and CDR2 FQNEAQ. The CDR3 sequence is CASSSGGATGFNEQFF. CDR3 sequence (DNA): TGTGCCAGCAGCTCGGGGGGGGCGACAGGCTTCAATGAGCAGTTCTTC.

The chain employs TRBV20-1 and TRBJ2-1, with 11 bases matching TRBD2. Germline V CDR1 and CDR2: DFQATT, SNEGSKA (reference sequence). This CDR3 contains 15 residues. The CDR3 region is CSVDVSGRGFNEQFF. CDR3 DNA sequence: TGCAGCGTTGATGTTAGCGGGAGGGGTTTTAATGAGCAGTTCTTC.